The TCR beta chain under discussion was sequenced for a study of T cells after yellow fever vaccination (dated by TCRdb to between 2018 and 2021). For the study in its entirety: Libraries from fractions with low cell numbers were prepared with the SMART-Seq v4 Ultra Low Input RNA kit. Two healthy male donors made up the cohort, one aged 18 to 29 years and the other aged 30 to 40 years. Blood was collected at multiple timepoints before and after primary and secondary immunization, and bulk PBMC replicates and cell subsets were isolated. To follow T-cell clones before and after both primary and booster YFV17D yellow fever vaccination, bulk TCR alpha and beta repertoires underwent longitudinal sequencing. Summary of the overall study and its limitations: A small fraction of clonotypes showed up in both the CD4 and CD8 compartments, probably as a result of convergent recombination. Compared with the primary T-cell response, the secondary T-cell response was faster but weaker, reaching its peak on day 5 rather than on day 15. Because the study included only a couple of donors, the extent to which the findings can be generalized is limited. Because abundant contaminating clonotypes from the bulk population could be contained in FACS-sorted repertoires, computational filtering was required. After the booster, most of the clones that had expanded following primary vaccination were detected again (roughly 96% of CD4 and more than 85% of CD8), which suggests that memory was broadly maintained.

TCR cDNA was made using 5'RACE template switching, a step that added a universal primer site and unique molecular identifiers. Priming of cDNA synthesis was performed from both the TCR alpha and TCR beta constant segments. Library amplification used two PCR steps, and the second PCR step added sample barcodes and sequencing adapters. Sequencing of the libraries was done on either Illumina HiSeq 2500 (2x100 bp) or NovaSeq (2x150 bp). The study's own analysis went as follows. MIGEC handled demultiplexing of reads and collapsing into UMI consensus sequences, while MiXCR performed V(D)J alignment. Using edgeR on replicate PBMC samples, clonotypes were called vaccine-responding if FDR was below 0.01 and the log2 fold change was above 5 up to day 15. CD4 or CD8 identity was assigned to each bulk clonotype according to whether the clonotype was present at higher abundance in the sequenced CD4 repertoire or the sequenced CD8 repertoire. The raw public reads went through TCRdb reprocessing: fastp at Q25, MiXCR clone calling, in-frame beta chains kept. For every CDR3 protein sequence, its rows merge into one entry that carries the most common genes and DNA. TCRdb's processing, not the authors' own work, is the source of the V and J calls. The sample table holds approximately 510,000 distinct CDR3 sequences, of which roughly 22% were seen once. Roughly 16% of the sample lies in the top ten.

The germline V end is reduced by 6 bases and the J end by 7 bases; junction bases left unmatched: 8. Including cysteine and phenylalanine, the CDR3 has 14 amino acids. Only CDR3 DNA remains: 42 bases, in frame from the first base. What this sample's treatment or condition label stands for: live attenuated yellow fever vaccine strain. At each blood-draw timepoint, two biological replicates of bulk PBMCs were obtained. A standard Ficoll-Paque protocol was used to isolate PBMCs from peripheral blood. RNA was extracted with TriZol from bulk PBMCs, CD4 and CD8 fractions, and dextramer-positive and dextramer-negative fractions. This clonotype was found a few times. This clone's antigen is unknown. No base quality information exists; no much larger clone differs at one position.

Specimen: PBMCs, collected roughly 20 days after the first yellow fever vaccination. The TCR originated in a man between 18 and 29 years old who received the YFV17D yellow fever vaccine. The receptor chain draws on TRBV12-3 or TRBV12-4 and TRBJ1-5, with 8 bases matching TRBD1. CDR3 region: CASSRGQGSQPQHF. The sequence in DNA is TGTGCCAGCAGCCGAGGACAGGGCTCACAGCCCCAGCATTTT.